This is a list of T cell receptor beta chains from one sample in a study of CD8 T cell repertoires and HIV-1 epitope variants. Some clones are missing from TCRdb's copy, which holds only in-frame ones; the method was immunoSEQ multiplex PCR. The sample has about 90,000 clones; roughly 77% are singletons. The sequenced material came from uncultured baseline CD8+ T cells from peripheral blood mononuclear cells (PBMCs). These receptor sequences come from a male donor with HIV. Both conserved end residues are part of each CDR3. Each record gives: J gene, V gene, D gene, CDR3 DNA, CDR3 protein. D genes are given only for firm matches.

>TRBJ1-4|TRBV29-1|TRBD1
TGCAGCGTTGCCCAGGGGGCTTTTAATGAAAAACTGTTTTTT
CSVAQGAFNEKLFF
>TRBJ2-5|TRBV2|.
TGTGCCAGCAGTGAAGCGTTGACGGCAGAAGAGACCCAGTACTTC
CASSEALTAEETQYF
>TRBJ2-1|TRBV28|TRBD2
TGTGCCAGCAGTCCTAGCGGGGGACTATACAATGAGCAGTTCTTC
CASSPSGGLYNEQFF
>TRBJ2-1|TRBV14|.
TGTGCCAGCAGCCAAGTGAGGGGGTCGACAATGAAGCAGTTCTTC
CASSQVRGSTMKQFF
>TRBJ2-1|TRBV28|.
TGTGCCAGCAGTTCCGTAGGGTTGAATGAGCAGTTCTTC
CASSSVGLNEQFF
>TRBJ1-3|TRBV5-8|.
TGTGCCAGCAGCTTTCGGACTGTTGGAAACACCATATATTTT
CASSFRTVGNTIYF
>TRBJ2-7|TRBV7-9|TRBD2
TGTGCCAGCAGCCTTCTCACTAGCGCCACCATTGCGGGGGAGCAGTACTTC
CASSLLTSATIAGEQYF
>TRBJ1-2|TRBV11-2|.
TGTGCCAGCAGCCCAGACGAGGGGTCGCGCTACACCTTC
CASSPDEGSRYTF
>TRBJ2-5|TRBV5-1|TRBD1
TGCGCCAGCAGCCCGACAGGGGGCGAGACCCAGTACTTC
CASSPTGGETQYF
>TRBJ1-1|TRBV21-1|.
TGTGCCAGCAGCACAAAGGGGCCCACGAACACTGAAGCTTTCTTT
CASSTKGPTNTEAFF
>TRBJ1-5|TRBV19|TRBD1
TGTGCCAGTAGTACACCGGGACAGTTTAGCAATCAGCCCCAGCATTTT
CASSTPGQFSNQPQHF
>TRBJ2-7|TRBV18|.
TGTGCCAGCTCACCACAGTTTGGGCAGGGGCCCTACGAGCAGTACTTC
CASSPQFGQGPYEQYF